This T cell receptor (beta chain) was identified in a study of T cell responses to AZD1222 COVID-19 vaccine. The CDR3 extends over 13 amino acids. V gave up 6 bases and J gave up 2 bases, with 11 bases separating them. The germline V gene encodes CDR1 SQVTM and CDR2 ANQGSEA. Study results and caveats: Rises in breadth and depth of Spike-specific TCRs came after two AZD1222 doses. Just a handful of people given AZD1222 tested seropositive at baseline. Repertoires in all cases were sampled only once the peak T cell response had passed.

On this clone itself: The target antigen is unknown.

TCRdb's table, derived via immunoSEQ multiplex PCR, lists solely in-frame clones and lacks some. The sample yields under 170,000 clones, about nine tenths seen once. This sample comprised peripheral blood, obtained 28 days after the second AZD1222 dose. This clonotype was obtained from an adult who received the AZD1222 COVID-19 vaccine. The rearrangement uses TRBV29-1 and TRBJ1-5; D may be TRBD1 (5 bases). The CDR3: CSVDQGRNQPQHF. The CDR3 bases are TGCAGCGTAGACCAGGGACGCAATCAGCCCCAGCATTTT.